These T cell receptor beta chains were read from a single sample in a study of shared clonotypes between healthy human individuals. Generated by immunoSEQ multiplex PCR, the TCRdb table keeps only in-frame clones and is missing some. The sample records about 1 million clones, approximately 72% being singletons. Sequencing used memory CD4+ T cells sorted from blood. The origin of the receptors is a man between 18 and 29 years old in good health. CDR3s include the opening cysteine and the closing phenylalanine or tryptophan. The order of the fields is D gene, V gene, J gene, clone size, CDR3 DNA, CDR3 protein. The D gene is left open where the match is weak. Clone size is shown for a subset of rows, as once, few, many or a class of expanded clone.

TRBD2	TRBV5-6	TRBJ2-7	.	TGTGCCAGCAGCGTGACTAGCGGGGGGGCCCGCGAGCAGTACTTC	CASSVTSGGAREQYF
.	TRBV4-1	TRBJ1-4	.	TGCGCCAGCAGCCAAGCTGGCAAGACATACGAAAAACTGTTTTTT	CASSQAGKTYEKLFF
.	TRBV5-5	TRBJ1-3	.	TGTGCCAGCAGCGTATACTGGGACAACCGGGGCACCATATATTTT	CASSVYWDNRGTIYF
TRBD1	TRBV6-1	TRBJ1-1	.	TGTGCCAGCAGTTCGAAGGGACAGTCGAACACTGAAGCTTTCTTT	CASSSKGQSNTEAFF
.	TRBV7-2	TRBJ1-5	.	TGTGCCAGCAGTTCAATCAGGGACCAGCCCCAGCATTTT	CASSSIRDQPQHF
.	TRBV20-1	TRBJ2-5	.	TGCAGTGCTATCCACCTAGAGACCCAGTACTTC	CSAIHLETQYF
.	TRBV18	TRBJ2-4	.	TGTGCCAGCTCACCTCGGACAGTCAAAAACATTCAGTACTTC	CASSPRTVKNIQYF
.	TRBV10-2	TRBJ2-5	few	TGCGCCAGCAGTGGGCATAGCGGAGAGACCCAGTACTTC	CASSGHSGETQYF
.	TRBV9	TRBJ1-6	.	TGTGCCAGCAGCGTGGGACGGAATAATTCACCCCTCCACTTT	CASSVGRNNSPLHF
.	TRBV5-1	TRBJ2-2	.	TGCGCCAGCTTACAGGATAACACCGGGGAGCTGTTTTTT	CASLQDNTGELFF
.	TRBV6-5	TRBJ2-3	.	TGTGCCAGCAGTGGGACGACTAGGGCAGATACGCAGTATTTT	CASSGTTRADTQYF
.	TRBV6-6	TRBJ1-3	once	TGTGCCAGCAGTTATGACACAGGGACCTTTGGAAACACCATATATTTT	CASSYDTGTFGNTIYF
.	TRBV20-1	TRBJ2-5	.	TGCAGTGCTAGGCCACAAGAGACCCAGTACTTC	CSARPQETQYF
TRBD2	TRBV6-1	TRBJ2-1	.	TGTGCCAGCAGTGAAGCGCGTCTAGCGGGAGGTAATGAGCAGTTCTTC	CASSEARLAGGNEQFF
.	TRBV7-2	TRBJ2-2	.	TGTGCCAGCAGCTTTCGTCGTGGTAGCGGAGCAACCGGGGAGCTGTTTTTT	CASSFRRGSGATGELFF
TRBD2	TRBV25-1	TRBJ2-2	.	TGTGCCAGCCAGGCAGCGGGACCGAACACCGGGGAGCTGTTTTTT	CASQAAGPNTGELFF
.	TRBV7-8	TRBJ2-5	.	TGTGCCAGCAGCTCTATCCAAGAGACCCAGTACTTC	CASSSIQETQYF
.	TRBV5-1	TRBJ2-3	.	TGCGCCAGCAGCATCGCCCCCGTCCCAGATACGCAGTATTTT	CASSIAPVPDTQYF
.	TRBV2	TRBJ2-7	.	TGTGCCAGCAAGAGAACAGCGAATTCCTACGAGCAGTACTTC	CASKRTANSYEQYF
.	TRBV28	TRBJ1-2	.	TGTGCCAGCAGTTTACGCCGGGACACCAAGGGAGATGGCTACACCTTC	CASSLRRDTKGDGYTF
TRBD2	TRBV10-3	TRBJ2-7	.	TGTGCCATCAGTGGCAGCGGGGGGGGTTCCTACGAGCAGTACTTC	CAISGSGGGSYEQYF
.	TRBV7-9	TRBJ1-5	.	TGTGCCAGCAGCTTAGCCGGCGGATCCAATCAGCCCCAGCATTTT	CASSLAGGSNQPQHF
TRBD2	TRBV19	TRBJ2-3	.	TGTGCCAGTAGTATACTAGCGGGAGGAGCGGATACGCAGTATTTT	CASSILAGGADTQYF
TRBD2	TRBV15	TRBJ2-1	.	TGTGCCACCAGCACCGGGACTACCTCCTACAATGAGCAGTTCTTC	CATSTGTTSYNEQFF
.	TRBV29-1	TRBJ2-1	once	TGCAGCGCTGGCTCCTACAATGAGCAGTTCTTC	CSAGSYNEQFF
.	TRBV29-1	TRBJ1-5	.	TGCAGCGTTGAAGATCGGGGGGGGCATACGAGCAATCAGCCCCAGCATTTT	CSVEDRGGHTSNQPQHF
.	TRBV19	TRBJ2-5	.	TGTGCCAGTATGAGTTCTGGGGTAGGGGAGACCCAGTACTTC	CASMSSGVGETQYF
TRBD2	TRBV6-1	TRBJ2-1	.	TGTGCCAGCAGTGAGCTAGCGGGGGGGCTTAGTCCCCCCAATGAGCAGTTCTTC	CASSELAGGLSPPNEQFF
TRBD2	TRBV5-1	TRBJ2-5	.	TGCGCCAGCCACGCGGGGGGGCAAGAGACCCAGTACTTC	CASHAGGQETQYF
.	TRBV7-8	TRBJ1-4	.	TGTGCCAGCAGCCCACCATTTCCCCAGAGAGATCAGGAAAAACTGTTTTTT	CASSPPFPQRDQEKLFF
TRBD1	TRBV5-1	TRBJ2-7	.	TGCGCCAGCAGCCCCCAGACAGGGCTGGGATACGAGCAGTACTTC	CASSPQTGLGYEQYF
TRBD2	TRBV5-1	TRBJ2-2	.	TGCGCCAGCAAGCGGGGGATCTCCGGGGAGCTGTTTTTT	CASKRGISGELFF
TRBD2	TRBV2	TRBJ2-1	.	TGTGCCAGCAGTGGAGGGACTAGACGAAATGAGCAGTTCTTC	CASSGGTRRNEQFF
.	TRBV7-2	TRBJ1-3	.	TGTGCCGGCAGTATTGTGAGGGGCAGTGGCGGAAACACCATATATTTT	CAGSIVRGSGGNTIYF
.	TRBV19	TRBJ2-5	.	TGTGCCAGTAGTATCCCGGGGAGGCGGGAGACCCAGTACTTC	CASSIPGRRETQYF
.	TRBV6-6	TRBJ1-6	.	TGTGCCAGCAGTTACGGCCTAGATTCACCCCTCCACTTT	CASSYGLDSPLHF
.	TRBV5-6	TRBJ1-1	few	TGTGCCAGCAGCTTGGGACAGAAGGAAGCTTTCTTT	CASSLGQKEAFF
.	TRBV14	TRBJ2-7	.	TGTGCCAGCAGCCAGAGGTCCTTCTCCTACGAGCAGTACTTC	CASSQRSFSYEQYF
.	TRBV7-9	TRBJ1-3	.	TGTGCCAGCAGCCCCACTGGGGACACCATATATTTT	CASSPTGDTIYF
.	TRBV11-2	TRBJ1-1	.	TGTGCCAGCAGCTTTGGGGGGGAGAGGTCGGCTTTCTTT	CASSFGGERSAFF
TRBD2	TRBV7-7	TRBJ2-3	.	TGTGCTAGCAGCTTATCACGGGGGGGCCCAGATACGCAGTATTTT	CASSLSRGGPDTQYF
TRBD1	TRBV7-2	TRBJ2-3	once	TGTGCCAGCAGCATGACAGGGGGCGCAGATACGCAGTATTTT	CASSMTGGADTQYF
.	TRBV6-1	TRBJ1-1	.	TGTGCCAGCAGTGAAGATCCCAGGAGCACTGAAGCTTTCTTT	CASSEDPRSTEAFF
TRBD2	TRBV5-1	TRBJ2-1	once	TGCGCCAGCAGCTTGCTCGCGACTAGCGGGGGAGGTAATGAGCAGTTCTTC	CASSLLATSGGGNEQFF
.	TRBV6-5	TRBJ1-6	few	TGTGCCAGCAGTTACCAGGGTTCGGGATCACCCCTCCACTTT	CASSYQGSGSPLHF